The 31 T cell receptor beta chains below all came from one sample that was sequenced in a study of blood T cell repertoires in COVID-19. Assay used: immunoSEQ multiplex PCR; TCRdb lists only in-frame clones, some missing. The sample yields approximately 200,000 clones, 70% to 90% seen once. Sequenced sample: peripheral blood. These TCRs come from a woman aged 25-40 years with active or convalescent COVID-19.

This chain connects TRBV11-2 to TRBJ2-1; 8 nucleotides align to TRBD2. The CDR3 loop spans 15 amino acids. Germline V CDR1 and CDR2: SGHAT, FQNNGV. V shed 6 bases and J 1 base; nucleotides not matched to a gene: 5. The CDR3 DNA reads as TGTGCCAGCAGACCTTTAGCGGGGTCCTACAATGAGCAGTTCTTC. Translating gives CASRPLAGSYNEQFF.

The J gene is TRBJ2-3, the V gene TRBV3-1 (or the pseudogene TRBV3-2), with D possibly matching TRBD2 (5 bases). V was cut by 1 base and J by 0 bases, with 11 bases left in between. The CDR3 contains 16 residues. Germline assignment: CDR1 LGHDT and CDR2 YNNKEL (reference sequence). This CDR3 reads CASSQASGLSTDTQYF. The DNA of the CDR3 is TGTGCCAGCAGCCAAGCCTCGGGGTTGAGCACAGATACGCAGTATTTT.

This chain connects TRBV4-1 to TRBJ2-3, with TRBD2 identical over 9 bases. V was pared by 5 bases and J by 1 base, with 1 base of the junction left unmatched. Germline V gene sequence: CDR1 MGHRA, CDR2 YSYEKL. The CDR3 loop spans 14 amino acids. The CDR3: CASSWTSGTDTQYF. The DNA of the CDR3 is TGCGCCAGCAGCTGGACTAGCGGCACAGATACGCAGTATTTT.

V gene TRBV7-2 combines with J gene TRBJ2-7; perhaps TRBD1 as D (7 bases). The CDR3 is 15 residues long. V was pared by 6 bases and J by 5 bases, with 20 bases between. Germline V CDR1 and CDR2: SGHTA, FQGNSA. In DNA, the CDR3 is TGTGCCAGCAGTCCCAGGGGGGTAGGGGCCCACGAGCAGTACTTC. Translation gives CASSPRGVGAHEQYF.

To note about this clone: An end of the junction differs from the germline gene, which may be a read error. This chain uses TRBV7-7 with TRBJ2-1; TRBD2 matches at 12 bases. The CDR3 has 16 amino acids. Germline V gene sequence: CDR1 SSHAT, CDR2 FNYEAQ (reference sequence). DNA of the CDR3: TGTGCTAGCAGCTCGACACTAGCGGGGGGAGACAATGAGCAGTTCTTC. Amino acids: CASSSTLAGGDNEQFF.

In its sample, this clone was seen once. The chain carries TRBV5-6 and TRBJ1-1, with 8 bases fitting TRBD1. Unmatched junction bases numbered 12, after V lost 2 bases and J lost 0 bases. The CDR3 runs 18 residues. Per germline, CDR1 SGHDT and CDR2 YYEEEE. The CDR3 region is CASSLPWGRGQMNTEAFF. Written as DNA, the CDR3 is TGTGCCAGCAGCTTACCATGGGGCAGGGGGCAAATGAACACTGAAGCTTTCTTT.

The genes are TRBV10-3 and TRBJ1-6; tentatively, D is TRBD1 (6 bases). Germline V gene data show CDR1 as ENHRY and CDR2 as SYGVKD. CDR3 length: 14 amino acids. Trimming cost V 5 bases and J 5 bases, with 10 bases left between them. The CDR3 protein is CAISQGNNNSPLHF. The DNA for the CDR3 is TGTGCCATCAGTCAGGGGAATAATAATTCACCCCTCCACTTT.

V gene TRBV6-6 combines with J gene TRBJ1-2; D unclear. CDR3 length: 16 amino acids. The germline V gene has CDR1 MNHNY and CDR2 SVGAGI (reference sequence). V gave up 0 bases and J gave up 3 bases, with 14 bases separating them. CDR3 region: CASSYSLEGGYYGYTF. For the CDR3, the DNA is TGTGCCAGCAGTTACTCCCTCGAGGGAGGCTACTATGGCTACACCTTC.

V is TRBV10-3 and J is TRBJ2-5; 14 bases line up with TRBD2. Germline values: CDR1 ENHRY, CDR2 SYGVKD. The CDR3 totals 15 residues. V gave up 4 bases and J gave up 4 bases; unmatched junction bases: 2. The CDR3 here is CAISGGLAGAETQYF. As DNA, the CDR3 is TGTGCCATCAGTGGGGGACTAGCGGGAGCAGAGACCCAGTACTTC.

This rearrangement joins TRBV10-1 to TRBJ2-2; 9 bases map to TRBD1. In germline, CDR1 is WNHNN, CDR2 SYGVQD (reference sequence). V was clipped by 3 bases and J by 5 bases; unmatched bases: 7. This CDR3 is built from 16 residues. The CDR3 DNA is TGCGCCAGCAGTGATCCCGGGACAGGGCGGACCGGGGAGCTGTTTTTT. Amino acid sequence: CASSDPGTGRTGELFF.

This clone came up a few times. The J gene is TRBJ2-3, the V gene TRBV10-1; the match to TRBD2 covers 9 bases. The CDR3 runs to 17 residues. V lost 1 base and J lost 3; bases outside the gene matches: 8. The germline V gene has CDR1 WNHNN and CDR2 SYGVQD (reference sequence). The CDR3 bases are TGCGCCAGCAGTGAGTGGTCGGCTAGCGGGAATACAGATACGCAGTATTTT. This encodes CASSEWSASGNTDTQYF.

This chain connects TRBV30 to TRBJ1-6; the match to TRBD1 covers 9 bases. The CDR3 is made up of 13 amino acids. Losses at the gene ends were 4 bases for V and 10 bases for J; bases not matched to a gene: 5. Germline loops: CDR1 GTSNPN, CDR2 SVGIG (reference sequence). CDR3 loop: CAWTDRGKSPLHF. In DNA form, the CDR3 reads TGTGCCTGGACGGACAGGGGCAAGTCACCCCTCCACTTT. Supplemented by reference TRBV30 and TRBJ1-6, the full variable domain reads SQTIHQWPATLVQPVGSPLSLECTVEGTSNPNLYWYRQAAGRGLQLLFYSVGIGQISSEVPQNLSASRPQDRQFILSSKKLLLSDSGFYLCAWTDRGKSPLHFGNGTRLTVT.

This clone was found once. This chain joins TRBV4-2 and TRBJ2-7; D is possibly TRBD1 (5 bases). The V and J ends lost 3 bases and 2 bases respectively, with 11 bases between them. The CDR3 runs 14 residues. Germline V gene lookup returns CDR1 LGHNA and CDR2 YNFKEQ. The CDR3 DNA is TGTGCCAGCAGCCAGACCAGGGATCCCTACGAGCAGTACTTC. Translation: CASSQTRDPYEQYF.

This clone was recorded a few times. The chain links TRBV5-1 to TRBJ2-2, with 7 bases aligning to TRBD1. Germline V gives CDR1 SGHRS, CDR2 YFSETQ. The junction had 5 bases not matched to a gene; V was cut back by 3 bases and J by 3 bases. CDR3 size: 15 residues. CDR3 DNA sequence: TGCGCCAGCAGCTCCTCACAGGGGTACACCGGGGAGCTGTTTTTT. The encoded protein is CASSSSQGYTGELFF.

This rearrangement joins TRBV7-9 to TRBJ2-7, with 7 bases aligning to TRBD1. The CDR3 consists of 14 residues. Germline V gives CDR1 SEHNR, CDR2 FQNEAQ (reference sequence). With V trimmed by 3 bases and J by 2 bases, 4 bases remained unmatched. The CDR3 DNA reads TGTGCCAGCAGCTTGGGGGACAGCCCCTACGAGCAGTACTTC. The encoded protein is CASSLGDSPYEQYF.

V usage is TRBV4-2 and J usage is TRBJ1-5; TRBD1 matches 7 bases. CDR1 and CDR2 (germline): LGHNA, YNFKEQ. This CDR3 is built from 13 residues. The junction had 9 bases not matched to a gene; V was cut back by 5 bases and J by 11 bases. The CDR3: CASSSGVGTAQHF. As DNA, the CDR3 is TGTGCCAGCAGCTCAGGGGTAGGGACAGCCCAGCATTTT.

The V call is TRBV19, the J call TRBJ1-1, with 11 nucleotides matching TRBD1. The germline CDR1 and CDR2 sequences are LNHDA and SQIVND (reference sequence). The V gene end was trimmed by 7 bases and the J gene end by 2 bases; junction bases not matched to a gene: 6. The CDR3 sequence is 15 residues long. The CDR3 nucleotides are TGTGCCAGTACGATGGACAGGGGGCGCAACACTGAAGCTTTCTTT. Its translation: CASTMDRGRNTEAFF.

This clone was picked up a small number of times. The chain is built from TRBV23-1 and TRBJ2-7, with D possibly TRBD1 on 5 matching bases. TRBV23-1 qualifies as an ORF whose function is uncertain. The V and J ends lost 8 bases and 6 bases respectively, with 11 bases between them. The CDR3 is 11 residues long. The CDR3 sequence is CASHTGVEQYF. For the CDR3, the DNA is TGCGCCAGCCACACAGGCGTCGAGCAGTACTTC.

This clone was picked up one time. The V gene is TRBV11-2, the J gene TRBJ2-3, with 11 bases identical to TRBD2. This CDR3 is 16 amino acids long. With 5 bases clipped from V and 0 bases from J, the junction kept 4 bases outside the gene matches. CDR1 is SGHAT, CDR2 FQNNGV, per germline. Written as DNA, the CDR3 is TGTGCCAGCAGCCTGACTAGCGGGGCCAGCACAGATACGCAGTATTTT. Its translation: CASSLTSGASTDTQYF. Using reference TRBV11-2 and TRBJ2-3 for the parts outside the CDR3, the full variable domain is EAGVAQSPRYKIIEKRQSVAFWCNPISGHATLYWYQQILGQGPKLLIQFQNNGVVDDSQLPKDRFSAERLKGVDSTLKIQPAKLEDSAVYLCASSLTSGASTDTQYFGPGTRLTVL.

The CDR3 reads CASRVAGKSYNEQFF. The CDR3 DNA is TGTGCCAGTCGGGTAGCGGGAAAGTCCTACAATGAGCAGTTCTTC. V gene TRBV19 combines with J gene TRBJ2-1, with 8 bases fitting TRBD2. Trimming cost V 8 bases and J 1 base; bases outside gene matches: 7. This CDR3 region has 15 residues. Germline V lookup: CDR1 LNHDA, CDR2 SQIVND (reference sequence).

This chain links TRBV4-1 with TRBJ2-7; TRBD2 agrees at 15 bases. The V gene's germline CDR1 is MGHRA and CDR2 YSYEKL. The CDR3 totals 16 residues. V was clipped by 4 bases and J by 2 bases; unmatched bases: 3. The CDR3 DNA sequence: TGCGCCAGCAGCCTTGGGACTAGCGGGGGGACCTACGAGCAGTACTTC. Translation: CASSLGTSGGTYEQYF.

This clone showed up just once. The genes are TRBV6-2 or TRBV6-3 and TRBJ2-1, with TRBD2 matching over 8 bases. The germline V gene has CDR1 MNHEY and CDR2 SVGEGT. CDR3 length: 13 residues. V lost 4 bases to trimming and J lost 9 bases; unmatched junction nucleotides: 5. CDR3 residues: CASSFTSGIEQFF. DNA for the CDR3: TGTGCCAGCAGTTTTACTAGCGGTATTGAGCAGTTCTTC.

This chain joins TRBV19 and TRBJ1-5; tentatively, D is TRBD1 (6 bases). V was cut by 7 bases and J by 1 base, with 14 bases left in between. Germline CDR1 reads LNHDA; CDR2 reads SQIVND (reference sequence). The CDR3 is 15 amino acids. Written as DNA, the CDR3 is TGTGCCAGTACAGGACAGCCGTGGAGCAATCAGCCCCAGCATTTT. Translation gives CASTGQPWSNQPQHF.

This clone was seen once. The genes are TRBV12-5 and TRBJ1-2, with 7 nucleotides matching TRBD1. Germline CDR1 and CDR2: LGHNT and FRNRAP. This CDR3 has 17 residues. Unmatched junction bases numbered 17, after V lost 2 bases and J lost 8 bases. CDR3 protein: CASGLTGQRIITMGYTF. CDR3 in DNA: TGTGCTAGTGGTTTGACGGGACAGCGAATAATAACTATGGGCTACACCTTC.

The chain is built from TRBV29-1 and TRBJ2-3, with TRBD1 identical over 7 bases. Germline loops: CDR1 SQVTM, CDR2 ANQGSEA. CDR3 size: 13 residues. Here the CDR3 DNA reads TGCAGTGTTACAGGGGTTACCACAGATACGCAGTATTTT. Translating gives CSVTGVTTDTQYF.

The CDR3 protein is CASSQEGGTGGTDTEAFF. CDR3 coding DNA: TGCGCCAGCAGCCAAGAGGGGGGGACAGGGGGCACGGACACTGAAGCTTTCTTT. This sequence joins TRBV4-1 and TRBJ1-1, with 12 bases identical to TRBD1. CDR3 length equals 18 residues. J lost 3 bases, V lost 0 bases, and 8 bases had no gene match. From germline, CDR1 is MGHRA and CDR2 YSYEKL.

This rearrangement joins TRBV5-4 to TRBJ1-2; 8 positions match TRBD1. The CDR3 extends over 15 amino acids. Trimming at V came to 3 bases and at J to 5 bases, leaving 9 bases not matched to a gene. CDR1 and CDR2 (germline): SGHNT, YYREEE (reference sequence). CDR3 sequence reads: CASSSWTGPSYGYTF. CDR3 coding DNA: TGTGCCAGCAGCTCTTGGACAGGGCCCAGTTATGGCTACACCTTC.

This clone was recorded only once. The CDR3 loop reads CASSSPGQLNEKLFF. In nucleotides, the CDR3 is TGTGCCAGCAGTTCTCCGGGACAGCTTAATGAAAAACTGTTTTTT. The chain combines TRBV6-5 with TRBJ1-4, with TRBD1 matching over 7 bases. The CDR3 covers 15 residues. The V gene end was trimmed by 4 bases and the J gene end by 4 bases; junction bases not matched to a gene: 6. CDR1 and CDR2 from the germline V gene are MNHEY and SVGAGI.

In this sample, this clone turned up a few times. The chain carries TRBV18 and TRBJ2-1; D remains ambiguous. CDR1 and CDR2 (germline): KGHSH, LQKENI. The CDR3 sequence is 12 residues long. V gave up 0 bases and J gave up 8 bases, with 5 bases separating them. The CDR3 nucleotides are TGTGCCAGCTCACCACCAGTAGATGAGCAGTTCTTC. Amino acid sequence: CASSPPVDEQFF.

The rearrangement links TRBV5-1 to TRBJ2-5, with D tentatively TRBD1 (6 bases). The CDR3 spans 15 residues. The germline V and J ends were trimmed by 0 bases and 5 bases, with 14 bases remaining between them. Germline values: CDR1 SGHRS, CDR2 YFSETQ. CDR3 nucleotide sequence: TGCGCCAGCAGCTTGGGGACAGCCCTCGGGGAGACCCAGTACTTC. It yields the protein CASSLGTALGETQYF.

This clone was picked up one time. V and J are TRBV5-1 and TRBJ1-2; no reliable D call. There are 14 residues in the CDR3. Germline CDR1 is SGHRS and CDR2 is YFSETQ. Trimming cost V 0 bases and J 0 bases, with 6 bases left between them. The DNA of the CDR3 is TGCGCCAGCAGCTTGGATCCAGCTAACTATGGCTACACCTTC. Amino acid sequence: CASSLDPANYGYTF.